These 16 T cell receptor beta chains were sequenced from one sample in a study of metastatic and nonmetastatic thyroid tumors. Until they underwent thyroid surgery, no patient had received any treatment. TCRdb re-called the PCR reads via MiXCR. This sample has 5,000 to 7,500 clones; roughly a third occur once, and the top ten carry over 15%. The sample comprised adjacent normal tissue. The source of these receptors is a female donor with papillary thyroid cancer or a benign thyroid nodule (not recorded which). Some clones in this sample may be carry-over from other donors' samples.

CDR3 DNA: TGTGCCAGCAGCGCCGGGACAGGGGTCCCAACGTCGGAGACCCAGTACTTC. It encodes CASSAGTGVPTSETQYF. J is TRBJ2-5 and V is TRBV6-1, with 10 bases aligning to TRBD1. Trimming removed 6 bases from V and 5 bases from J; junction bases left unmatched: 15. The CDR3 covers 17 residues. Per germline, CDR1 MNHNS and CDR2 SASEGT.

This sequence joins TRBV3-1 and TRBJ2-7; D gene unclear. With 5 bases removed from V and 3 bases from J, the gap between germline ends came to 5 bases. CDR3 length: 11 residues. CDR1 LGHDT and CDR2 YNNKEL come from the germline V gene (reference sequence). DNA of the CDR3: TGTGCCAGCAGCTCTGTCTACGAGCAGTACTTC. Translating it yields CASSSVYEQYF.

By proportion, this clone is large. The chain has TRBV2 and TRBJ1-2; D call uncertain. The ends were cut back, 2 bases at V and 8 bases at J, with 9 bases in the middle. Germline loops: CDR1 SNHLY, CDR2 FYNNEI. The CDR3 extends over 12 amino acids. Here the CDR3 DNA reads TGTGCCAGCAGTGAACCCAATCGGGGCTACACCTTC. It specifies CASSEPNRGYTF.

This sequence joins TRBV24-1 and TRBJ2-3, with a tentative D call TRBD1 (5 bases). Per germline, CDR1 KGHDR and CDR2 SFDVKD. V lost 4 bases and J 10 bases, leaving 17 bases between the germline ends. The CDR3 is 14 amino acids. DNA of the CDR3: TGTGCCACCAGTGAGGGCAGGGCATCGAAGCCGCAGTATTTT. Translating it yields CATSEGRASKPQYF.

This clone is large. V usage is TRBV7-6 and J usage is TRBJ2-1, with no clear D. Per germline, CDR1 SGHVS and CDR2 FNYEAQ. V lost 0 bases and J 0 bases, leaving 6 bases between the germline ends. There are 15 residues in the CDR3. The CDR3 here is CASSLAHSSYNEQFF. The CDR3 bases are TGTGCCAGCAGCTTAGCGCACAGCTCCTACAATGAGCAGTTCTTC. The full variable domain, rest sourced from reference TRBV7-6 and TRBJ2-1, is GAGVSQSPRYKVTKRGQDVALRCDPISGHVSLYWYRQALGQGPEFLTYFNYEAQQDKSGLPNDRFSAERPEGSISTLTIQRTEQRDSAMYRCASSLAHSSYNEQFFGPGTRLTVL.

This clone was counted between two and nine times. V and J are TRBV15 and TRBJ2-1; maybe TRBD1 (5 bases). The germline CDR1 and CDR2 sequences are LNHNV and YYDKDF (reference sequence). V was cut by 8 bases and J by 10 bases, with 15 bases left in between. This CDR3 region has 12 residues. The CDR3: CATGGSRVEQFF. As DNA, the CDR3 is TGTGCCACCGGTGGAAGCAGGGTCGAGCAGTTCTTC.

This clone turned up a few times. This chain joins TRBV24-1 and TRBJ2-3; no definite D call. Trimming left V 1 base short and J 3 bases short, with 7 bases between. Per the germline V gene, CDR1 is KGHDR and CDR2 is SFDVKD. This CDR3 region has 14 residues. The CDR3 nucleotides are TGTGCCACCAGTGATTTTGCCGGGACAGATACGCAGTATTTT. Translating it yields CATSDFAGTDTQYF.

CDR3 amino acids: CSASGWLVTGNIEKLFF. CDR3 bases: TGCAGTGCTAGCGGGTGGTTGGTGACAGGAAATATTGAAAAACTGTTTTTT. The chain joins TRBV20-1 to TRBJ1-4; perhaps TRBD1 as D (6 bases). Germline CDR1 is DFQATT and CDR2 is SNEGSKA (reference sequence). The V and J ends lost 3 bases and 7 bases respectively, with 24 bases between them. The CDR3 length is 17 residues.

V and J are TRBV11-2 and TRBJ1-2, with D perhaps TRBD1 (5 bases). CDR3 length equals 12 residues. The germline V and J ends were trimmed by 2 bases and 8 bases, with 9 bases remaining between them. Germline assignment: CDR1 SGHAT and CDR2 FQNNGV. CDR3 bases: TGTGCCAGCAGCTTAATTCGGGGGGGCTACACCTTC. This encodes CASSLIRGGYTF.

V usage is TRBV13 and J usage is TRBJ2-1, with 11 bases fitting TRBD2. In germline, CDR1 is PRHDT, CDR2 FYEKMQ (reference sequence). CDR3 size: 17 residues. J lost 0 bases, V lost 5 bases, and 6 bases had no gene match. The DNA of the CDR3 is TGTGCCAGCAGCCGGGGACTAGCGGTCTACTCCTACAATGAGCAGTTCTTC. Translation: CASSRGLAVYSYNEQFF. Combining the CDR3 with reference TRBV13 and TRBJ2-1 gives the whole variable domain AAGVIQSPRHLIKEKRETATLKCYPIPRHDTVYWYQQGPGQDPQFLISFYEKMQSDKGSIPDRFSAQQFSDYHSELNMSSLELGDSALYFCASSRGLAVYSYNEQFFGPGTRLTVL.

A word on this clone: Germline is not matched at one junction end, which may reflect a read error. This chain links TRBV2 with TRBJ2-2; D may be TRBD1 or TRBD2 (5 bases each). The CDR3 consists of 16 residues. Germline CDR1 is SNHLY and CDR2 is FYNNEI. For the CDR3, the DNA is TGTGCCAGCATAGCGCCTATACAGGCGAACACCGGTGAGCTGTTTTTT. It yields the protein CASIAPIQANTGELFF.

This clone was seen many times. Written as DNA, the CDR3 is TGTGCCAGTAGTATCACAGGGGTCCACACAGATACGCAGTATTTT. This encodes CASSITGVHTDTQYF. The chain carries TRBV19 and TRBJ2-3, with 7 bases matching TRBD1. CDR3 length: 15 residues. V gave up 3 bases and J gave up 2 bases; unmatched junction bases: 5. CDR1 and CDR2 (germline): LNHDA, SQIVND (reference sequence).

The chain carries TRBV7-8 and TRBJ2-7; 13 nucleotides match TRBD2. Germline CDR1 and CDR2: SGHVS and FQNEAQ. This CDR3 is 16 amino acids long. V trimming: 5 bases; J trimming: 1 base; junction bases outside the gene matches: 5. The CDR3, as DNA: TGTGCCAGCAGCCTTCGGACTAGCGGGAGTTCCTACGAGCAGTACTTC. Translated, it gives CASSLRTSGSSYEQYF.

The chain recombines TRBV6-1 with TRBJ2-7; 7 bases are shared with TRBD1. Trimming removed 6 bases from V and 2 bases from J; junction bases left unmatched: 4. CDR3 size: 13 residues. Germline CDR1 MNHNS, CDR2 SASEGT. CDR3 nucleotide sequence: TGTGCCAGCAGGAGGGACAGCACCTACGAGCAGTACTTC. It translates to CASRRDSTYEQYF.

This clone was observed once. The V call is TRBV2, the J call TRBJ2-5; possibly TRBD1 for D (5 bases). This CDR3 contains 15 residues. With 6 bases removed from V and 14 bases from J, the gap between germline ends came to 28 bases. Germline CDR1 SNHLY, CDR2 FYNNEI. The CDR3 is CASRVDMARQETNYF. The CDR3 region has the DNA TGTGCCAGCAGGGTGGACATGGCGAGGCAAGAGACCAATTACTTC.

The chain links TRBV6-1 to TRBJ2-7; the D is unclear. Per the germline V gene, CDR1 is MNHNS and CDR2 is SASEGT. V lost 10 bases and J 2 bases, leaving 15 bases between the germline ends. The CDR3 extends over 13 amino acids. DNA of the CDR3: TGTGCCATCCTCGATGACACACCCTACGAGCAGTACTTC. Translated: CAILDDTPYEQYF.